A single T cell receptor (beta chain) is shown here with its context. Its antigen is undetermined. This entry belongs to a study of shared clonotypes between healthy human individuals. Study information: Three plates were used per donor for CD4 naive, three for CD4 memory, two for CD8 naive and one for CD8 memory. Broader study findings: Generally, naive subsets came out with larger estimated richness than memory subsets. It was expected that sequencing depth would affect clonotype sharing among donors.

Original methodology: ImmunoSEQ gave junction-only sequences without quality scores, so filtering differed. Generated by immunoSEQ multiplex PCR, the TCRdb table keeps only in-frame clones and is missing some. D and trimming come from the DNA, and the V and J calls and clone size come from that table. The repertoire holds 1.4 million to 1.5 million clones, with approximately 97% as singletons. Trimming at V came to 5 bases and at J to 4 bases, leaving 14 bases not matched to a gene. The CDR3 runs 16 residues. Germline V gene data show CDR1 as SGHKS and CDR2 as YYEKEE (reference sequence). Sequencing was done on a sample of naive CD4+ T cells sorted from blood. Subset specified: CD45RA+ positively selected. The chain carries TRBV5-5 and TRBJ1-2; 7 bases agree with TRBD1. The receptor's source is a man between 25 and 39 years old in good health. The chain's CDR3 is CASSPGGGTAFYGYTF. The CDR3 DNA reads TGTGCCAGCAGTCCGGGAGGAGGGACAGCCTTCTATGGCTACACCTTC.